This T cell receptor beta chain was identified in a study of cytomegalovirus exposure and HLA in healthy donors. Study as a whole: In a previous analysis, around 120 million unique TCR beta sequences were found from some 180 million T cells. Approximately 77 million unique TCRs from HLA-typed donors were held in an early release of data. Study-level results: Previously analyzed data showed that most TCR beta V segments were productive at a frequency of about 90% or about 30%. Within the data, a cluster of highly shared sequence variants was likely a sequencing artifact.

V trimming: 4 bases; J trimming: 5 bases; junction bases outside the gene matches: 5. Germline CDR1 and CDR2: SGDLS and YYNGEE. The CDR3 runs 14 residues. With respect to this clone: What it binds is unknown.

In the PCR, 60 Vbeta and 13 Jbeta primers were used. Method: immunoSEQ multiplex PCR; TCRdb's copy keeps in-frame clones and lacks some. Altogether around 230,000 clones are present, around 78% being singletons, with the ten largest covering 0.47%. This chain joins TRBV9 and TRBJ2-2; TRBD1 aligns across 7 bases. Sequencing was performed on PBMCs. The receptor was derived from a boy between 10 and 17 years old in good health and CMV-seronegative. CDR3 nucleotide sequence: TGTGCCAGCAGCCCTAGACAGGGAACCGGGGAGCTGTTTTTT. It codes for CASSPRQGTGELFF.